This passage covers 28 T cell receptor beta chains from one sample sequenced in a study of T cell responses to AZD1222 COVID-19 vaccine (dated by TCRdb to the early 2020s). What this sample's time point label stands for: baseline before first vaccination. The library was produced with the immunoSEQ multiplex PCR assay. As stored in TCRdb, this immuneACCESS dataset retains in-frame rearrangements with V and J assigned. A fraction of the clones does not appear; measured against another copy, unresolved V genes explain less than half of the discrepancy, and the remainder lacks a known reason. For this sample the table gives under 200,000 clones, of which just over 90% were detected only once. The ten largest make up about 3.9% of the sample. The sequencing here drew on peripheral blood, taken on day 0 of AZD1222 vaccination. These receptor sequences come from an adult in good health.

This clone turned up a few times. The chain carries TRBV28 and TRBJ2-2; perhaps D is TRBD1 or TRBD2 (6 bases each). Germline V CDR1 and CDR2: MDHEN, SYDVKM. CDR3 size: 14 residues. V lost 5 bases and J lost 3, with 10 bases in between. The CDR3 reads CASSHGGDTGELFF. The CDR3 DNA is TGTGCCAGCAGTCACGGGGGCGACACCGGGGAGCTGTTTTTT.

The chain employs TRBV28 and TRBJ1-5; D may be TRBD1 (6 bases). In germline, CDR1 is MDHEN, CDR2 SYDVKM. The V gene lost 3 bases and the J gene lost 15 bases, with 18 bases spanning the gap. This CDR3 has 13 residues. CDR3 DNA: TGTGCCAGCAGTTTGGGTTTAGGGGGGAGAGGGCATTTT. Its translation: CASSLGLGGRGHF.

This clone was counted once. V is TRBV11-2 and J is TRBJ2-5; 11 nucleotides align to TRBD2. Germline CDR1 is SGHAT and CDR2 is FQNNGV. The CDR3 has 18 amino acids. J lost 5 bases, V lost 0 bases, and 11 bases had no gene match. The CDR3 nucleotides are TGTGCCAGCAGCTTAGACATGTCGCTAGCGGGGGGTGGGGAGACCCAGTACTTC. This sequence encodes CASSLDMSLAGGGETQYF. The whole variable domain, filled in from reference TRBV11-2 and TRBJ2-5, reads EAGVAQSPRYKIIEKRQSVAFWCNPISGHATLYWYQQILGQGPKLLIQFQNNGVVDDSQLPKDRFSAERLKGVDSTLKIQPAKLEDSAVYLCASSLDMSLAGGGETQYFGPGTRLLVL.

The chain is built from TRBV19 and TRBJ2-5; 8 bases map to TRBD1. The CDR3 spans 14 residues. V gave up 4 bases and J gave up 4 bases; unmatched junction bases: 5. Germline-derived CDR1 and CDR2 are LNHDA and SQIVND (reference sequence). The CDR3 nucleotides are TGTGCCAGTAGTAGCCAGGGGGCTGGAGAGACCCAGTACTTC. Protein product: CASSSQGAGETQYF.

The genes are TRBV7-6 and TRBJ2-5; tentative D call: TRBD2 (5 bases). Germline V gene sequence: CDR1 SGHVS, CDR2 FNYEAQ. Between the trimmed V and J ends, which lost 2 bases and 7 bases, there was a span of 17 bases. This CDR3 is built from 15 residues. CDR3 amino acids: CASSLSSDREGTQYF. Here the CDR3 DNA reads TGTGCCAGCAGCTTAAGCTCGGACCGGGAAGGGACCCAGTACTTC.

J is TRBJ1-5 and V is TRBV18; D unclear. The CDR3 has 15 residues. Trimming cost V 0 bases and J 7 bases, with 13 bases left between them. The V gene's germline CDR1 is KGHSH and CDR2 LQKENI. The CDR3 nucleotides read TGTGCCAGCTCACCACCGAAAGGGAACGGCCAGCCCCAGCATTTT. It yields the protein CASSPPKGNGQPQHF.

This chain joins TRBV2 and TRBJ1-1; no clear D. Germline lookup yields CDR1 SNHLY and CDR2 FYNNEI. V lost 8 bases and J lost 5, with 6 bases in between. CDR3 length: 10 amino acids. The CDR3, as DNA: TGTGCCAGCGAAACGACTGAAGCTTTCTTT. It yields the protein CASETTEAFF.

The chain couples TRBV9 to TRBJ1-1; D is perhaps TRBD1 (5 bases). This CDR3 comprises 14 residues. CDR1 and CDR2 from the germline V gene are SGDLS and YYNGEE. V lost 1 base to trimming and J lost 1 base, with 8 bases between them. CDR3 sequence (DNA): TGTGCCAGCAGCGTATACGGACAGAACACTGAAGCTTTCTTT. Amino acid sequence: CASSVYGQNTEAFF.

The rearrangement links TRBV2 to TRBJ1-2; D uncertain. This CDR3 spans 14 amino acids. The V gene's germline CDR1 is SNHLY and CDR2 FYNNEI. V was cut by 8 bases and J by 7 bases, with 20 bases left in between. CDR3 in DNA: TGTGCCAGCGGAACAGAGCTCCCAACGGGTGGCTACACCTTC. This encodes CASGTELPTGGYTF.

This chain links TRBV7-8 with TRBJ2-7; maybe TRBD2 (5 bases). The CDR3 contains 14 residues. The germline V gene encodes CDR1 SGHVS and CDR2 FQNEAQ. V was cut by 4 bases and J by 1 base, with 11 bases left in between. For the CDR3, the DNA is TGTGCCAGCAGCTGGATACGGGGTTCCTACGAGCAGTACTTC. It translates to CASSWIRGSYEQYF. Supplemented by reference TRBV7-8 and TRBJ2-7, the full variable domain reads GAGVSQSPRYKVAKRGQDVALRCDPISGHVSLFWYQQALGQGPEFLTYFQNEAQLDKSGLPSDRFFAERPEGSVSTLKIQRTQQEDSAVYLCASSWIRGSYEQYFGPGTRLTVT.

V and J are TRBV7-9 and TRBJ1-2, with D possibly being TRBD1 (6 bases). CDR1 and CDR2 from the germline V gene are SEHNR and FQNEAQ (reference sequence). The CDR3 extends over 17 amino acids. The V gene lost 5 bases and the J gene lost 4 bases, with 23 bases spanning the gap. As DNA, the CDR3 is TGTGCCAGCAGCCTTACCGAATCGGGGGCGAAGTTCTATGGCTACACCTTC. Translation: CASSLTESGAKFYGYTF.

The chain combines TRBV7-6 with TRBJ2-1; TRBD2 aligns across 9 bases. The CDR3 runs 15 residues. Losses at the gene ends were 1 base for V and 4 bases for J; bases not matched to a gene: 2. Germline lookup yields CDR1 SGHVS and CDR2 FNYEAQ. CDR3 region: CASSLGSGSYNEQFF. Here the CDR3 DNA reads TGTGCCAGCAGCTTAGGTAGCGGGAGTTACAATGAGCAGTTCTTC.

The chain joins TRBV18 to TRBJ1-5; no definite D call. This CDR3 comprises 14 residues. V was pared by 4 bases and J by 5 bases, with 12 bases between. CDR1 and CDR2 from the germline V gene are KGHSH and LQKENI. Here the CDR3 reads CASSLVGEYQPQHF. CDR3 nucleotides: TGTGCCAGCTCACTGGTAGGTGAATATCAGCCCCAGCATTTT. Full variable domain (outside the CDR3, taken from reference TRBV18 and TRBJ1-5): NAGVMQNPRHLVRRRGQEARLRCSPMKGHSHVYWYRQLPEEGLKFMVYLQKENIIDESGMPKERFSAEFPKEGPSILRIQQVVRGDSAAYFCASSLVGEYQPQHFGDGTRLSIL.

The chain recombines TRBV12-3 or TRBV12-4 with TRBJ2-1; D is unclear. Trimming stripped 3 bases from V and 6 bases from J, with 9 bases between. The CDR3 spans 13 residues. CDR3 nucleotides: TGTGCCAGCAGTTTGCGTTTCGGCAATGAGCAGTTCTTC. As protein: CASSLRFGNEQFF.

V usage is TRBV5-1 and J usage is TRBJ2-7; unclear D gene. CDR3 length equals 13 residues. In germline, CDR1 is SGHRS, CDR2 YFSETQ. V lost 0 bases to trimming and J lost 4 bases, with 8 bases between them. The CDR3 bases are TGCGCCAGCAGCTTGGCCGTCGGTTACGAGCAGTACTTC. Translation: CASSLAVGYEQYF.

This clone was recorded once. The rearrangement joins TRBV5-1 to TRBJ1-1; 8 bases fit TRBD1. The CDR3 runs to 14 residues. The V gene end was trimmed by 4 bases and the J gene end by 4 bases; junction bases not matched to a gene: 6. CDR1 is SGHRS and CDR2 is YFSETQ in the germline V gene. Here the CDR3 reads CASSLRQGTTEAFF. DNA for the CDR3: TGCGCCAGCAGCCTAAGACAGGGGACCACTGAAGCTTTCTTT. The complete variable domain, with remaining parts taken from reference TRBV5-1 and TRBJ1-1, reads KAGVTQTPRYLIKTRGQQVTLSCSPISGHRSVSWYQQTPGQGLQFLFEYFSETQRNKGNFPGRFSGRQFSNSRSEMNVSTLELGDSALYLCASSLRQGTTEAFFGQGTRLTVV.

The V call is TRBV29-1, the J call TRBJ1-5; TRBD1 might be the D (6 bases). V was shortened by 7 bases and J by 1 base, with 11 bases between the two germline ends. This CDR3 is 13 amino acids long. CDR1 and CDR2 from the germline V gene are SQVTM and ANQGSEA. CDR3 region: CSALGQSNQPQHF. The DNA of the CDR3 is TGCAGCGCTCTGGGACAAAGCAATCAGCCCCAGCATTTT.

For the CDR3, the DNA is TGTGCCAGCAGTTATGGGGGGGTGGACGAGCAGTACTTC. This sequence encodes CASSYGGVDEQYF. This chain joins TRBV6-5 and TRBJ2-7; 7 bases align to TRBD2. After removal of 3 bases from V and 5 bases from J, the junction contained 4 bases not matched to a gene. This CDR3 contains 13 residues. Germline V CDR1 and CDR2: MNHEY, SVGAGI.

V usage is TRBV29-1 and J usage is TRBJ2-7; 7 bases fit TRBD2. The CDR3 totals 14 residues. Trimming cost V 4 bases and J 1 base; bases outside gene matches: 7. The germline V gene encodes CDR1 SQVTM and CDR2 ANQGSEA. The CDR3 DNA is TGCAGCGTTGTAGCGGGTACTGGGTCCTACGAGCAGTACTTC. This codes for CSVVAGTGSYEQYF.

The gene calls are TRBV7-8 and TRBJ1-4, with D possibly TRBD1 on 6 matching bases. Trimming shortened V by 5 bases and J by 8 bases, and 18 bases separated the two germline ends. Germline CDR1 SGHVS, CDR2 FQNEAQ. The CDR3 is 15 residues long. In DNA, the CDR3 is TGTGCCAGCAGCCTCGAACAGGGCCGAGGGGAAAAACTGTTTTTT. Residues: CASSLEQGRGEKLFF. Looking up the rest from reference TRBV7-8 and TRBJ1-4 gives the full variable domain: GAGVSQSPRYKVAKRGQDVALRCDPISGHVSLFWYQQALGQGPEFLTYFQNEAQLDKSGLPSDRFFAERPEGSVSTLKIQRTQQEDSAVYLCASSLEQGRGEKLFFGSGTQLSVL.

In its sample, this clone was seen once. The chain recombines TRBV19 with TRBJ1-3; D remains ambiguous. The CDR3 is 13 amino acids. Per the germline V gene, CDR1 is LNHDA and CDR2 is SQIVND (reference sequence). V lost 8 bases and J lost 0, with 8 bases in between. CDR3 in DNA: TGTGCCAGTGGTTCGACCTCTGGAAACACCATATATTTT. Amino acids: CASGSTSGNTIYF.

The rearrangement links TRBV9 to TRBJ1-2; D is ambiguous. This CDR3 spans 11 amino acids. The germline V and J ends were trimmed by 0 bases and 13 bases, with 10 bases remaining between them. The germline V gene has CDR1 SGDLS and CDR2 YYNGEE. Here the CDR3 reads CASSVVEWITF. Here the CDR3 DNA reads TGTGCCAGCAGCGTAGTGGAATGGATCACCTTC.

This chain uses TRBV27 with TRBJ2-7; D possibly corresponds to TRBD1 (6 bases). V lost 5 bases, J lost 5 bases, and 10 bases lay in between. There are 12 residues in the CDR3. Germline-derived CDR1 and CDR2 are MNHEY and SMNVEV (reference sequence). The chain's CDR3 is CASSLAGDEQYF. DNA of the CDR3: TGTGCCAGCAGTCTCGCAGGGGACGAGCAGTACTTC.

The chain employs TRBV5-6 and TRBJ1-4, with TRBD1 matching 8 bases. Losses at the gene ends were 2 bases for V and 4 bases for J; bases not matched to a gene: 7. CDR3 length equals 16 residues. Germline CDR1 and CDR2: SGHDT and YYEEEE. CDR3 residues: CASSFLTGVSNEKLFF. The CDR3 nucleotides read TGTGCCAGCAGCTTTTTGACAGGGGTCAGTAATGAAAAACTGTTTTTT.

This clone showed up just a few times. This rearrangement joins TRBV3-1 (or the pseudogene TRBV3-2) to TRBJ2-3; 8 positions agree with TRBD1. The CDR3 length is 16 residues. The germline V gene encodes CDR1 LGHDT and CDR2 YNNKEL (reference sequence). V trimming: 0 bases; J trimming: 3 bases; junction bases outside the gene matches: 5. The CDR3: CASSQEWTGHTDTQYF. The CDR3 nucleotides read TGTGCCAGCAGCCAAGAATGGACAGGGCATACAGATACGCAGTATTTT.

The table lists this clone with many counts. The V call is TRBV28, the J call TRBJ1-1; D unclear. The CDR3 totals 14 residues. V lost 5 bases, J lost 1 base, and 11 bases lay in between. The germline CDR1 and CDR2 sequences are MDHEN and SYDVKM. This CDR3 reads CASSEDGWNTEAFF. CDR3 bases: TGTGCCAGCAGTGAGGACGGTTGGAACACTGAAGCTTTCTTT.

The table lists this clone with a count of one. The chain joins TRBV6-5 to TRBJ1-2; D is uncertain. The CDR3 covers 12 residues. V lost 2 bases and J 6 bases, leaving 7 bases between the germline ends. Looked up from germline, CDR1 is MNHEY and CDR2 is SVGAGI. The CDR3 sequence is CASSYPPDGYTF. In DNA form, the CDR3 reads TGTGCCAGCAGTTACCCGCCGGATGGCTACACCTTC.

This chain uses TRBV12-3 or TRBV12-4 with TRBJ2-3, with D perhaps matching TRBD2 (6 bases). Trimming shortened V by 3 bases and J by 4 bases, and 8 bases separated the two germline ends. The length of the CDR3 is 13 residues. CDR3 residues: CASSFGSSDTQYF. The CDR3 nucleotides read TGTGCCAGCAGTTTCGGGAGTTCAGATACGCAGTATTTT.